The 7 T cell receptor beta chains presented below share a single source sample, sequenced in a study of blood T cells in healthy people across ages. The second PCR ran roughly 6 to 11 cycles with a sample-barcoded 5' primer and J-beta primers. TCRdb recomputed calls from the 5' RACE reads with MiXCR, one row per CDR3 protein. The table shows some 790,000 distinct CDR3 sequences, with 25% to 30% occurring only once. Input material: blood. These receptors were taken from a woman over 75 in good health.

About this clonotype: The germline gene is not matched at one end of the junction; a read error may be the cause. The chain combines TRBV6-6 with TRBJ1-4, with D unclear. The germline CDR1 and CDR2 sequences are MNHNY and SVGAGI (reference sequence). The CDR3 runs to 13 residues. The CDR3 DNA follows: TGTGCCAGCATGGCTGCAACTAATGAAAAACGGTTTTTT. Protein product: CASMAATNEKRFF.

In this sample, this clonotype turned up a few times. The CDR3 DNA is TGCAGCGTTTCAGGGGGCGGCGGCACTGAAGCTTTCTTT. As protein: CSVSGGGGTEAFF. The rearrangement joins TRBV29-1 to TRBJ1-1; 8 nucleotides align to TRBD1. With 5 bases clipped from V and 4 bases from J, the junction kept 6 bases outside the gene matches. Germline lookup yields CDR1 SQVTM and CDR2 ANQGSEA. The CDR3 covers 13 residues. Combining the CDR3 with reference TRBV29-1 and TRBJ1-1 gives the whole variable domain SAVISQKPSRDICQRGTSLTIQCQVDSQVTMMFWYRQQPGQSLTLIATANQGSEATYESGFVIDKFPISRPNLTFSTLTVSNMSPEDSSIYLCSVSGGGGTEAFFGQGTRLTVV.

Points on this clonotype: A much larger clonotype is one base distant, so this may be a read error. The chain carries TRBV5-5 and TRBJ2-1, with 8 bases aligning to TRBD1. The J call is doubtful: the DNA matches TRBJ2-7 better. The CDR3 totals 15 residues. Germline lookup yields CDR1 SGHKS and CDR2 YYEKEE (reference sequence). CDR3 residues: CASSLPRDRNNEQYF. The DNA for the CDR3 is TGTGCCAGCAGCTTACCCCGGGACAGGAACAATGAGCAGTACTTC.

This chain connects TRBV2 to TRBJ2-1; D unclear. Germline loops: CDR1 SNHLY, CDR2 FYNNEI. This CDR3 comprises 15 residues. Trimming took 9 bases from V and 0 from J, leaving 15 bases between them. CDR3 sequence: CASSPVMSSYNEQFF. The CDR3 DNA reads as TGTGCCAGTTCCCCGGTGATGAGCTCCTACAATGAGCAGTTCTTC.

This clonotype was detected many times. This rearrangement joins TRBV3-1 to TRBJ1-1, with 7 bases matching TRBD1. The CDR3 consists of 15 residues. Germline lookup yields CDR1 LGHDT and CDR2 YNNKEL (reference sequence). Losses at the gene ends were 4 bases for V and 0 bases for J; bases not matched to a gene: 5. The DNA for the CDR3 is TGTGCCAGCAGCCCGAGACAGGGAATGAACACTGAAGCTTTCTTT. Its translation is CASSPRQGMNTEAFF.

This clonotype occurred a few times. This may come from a read error, since a much larger clone is one base off. The chain carries TRBV20-1 and TRBJ2-1; possible D gene TRBD2, 7 bases. V lost 2 bases, J lost 0 bases, and 17 bases lay in between. The CDR3 spans 17 residues. Germline CDR1 DFQATT, CDR2 SNEGSKA (reference sequence). The CDR3 region is CSARKGGAGASYNEQFF. The CDR3 bases are TGCAGTGCTAGAAAGGGGGGGGCGGGGGCCTCCTACAATGAGCAGTTCTTC.

This clonotype was seen many times. The CDR3 sequence: CASSPGQGVSHGYTF. Here the CDR3 DNA reads TGTGCCAGCAGCCCGGGACAGGGGGTCTCCCATGGCTACACCTTC. The chain recombines TRBV7-9 with TRBJ1-2, with TRBD1 matching 11 bases. The junction had 8 bases not matched to a gene; V was cut back by 5 bases and J by 6 bases. This CDR3 has 15 residues. CDR1 and CDR2 from the germline V gene are SEHNR and FQNEAQ (reference sequence).